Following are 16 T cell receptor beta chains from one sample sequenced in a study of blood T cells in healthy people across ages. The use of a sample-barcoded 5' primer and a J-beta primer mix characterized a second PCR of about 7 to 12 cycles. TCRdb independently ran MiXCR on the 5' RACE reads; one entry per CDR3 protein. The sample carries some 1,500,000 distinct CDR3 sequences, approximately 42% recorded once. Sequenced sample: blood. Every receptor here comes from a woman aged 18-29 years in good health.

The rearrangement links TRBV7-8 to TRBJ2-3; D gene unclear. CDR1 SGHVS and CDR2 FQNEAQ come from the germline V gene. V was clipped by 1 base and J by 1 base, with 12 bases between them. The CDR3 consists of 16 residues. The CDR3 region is CASSLGVGIGTDTQYF. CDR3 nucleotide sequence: TGTGCCAGCAGCTTAGGGGTGGGGATCGGCACAGATACGCAGTATTTT. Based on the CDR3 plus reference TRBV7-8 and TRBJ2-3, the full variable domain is GAGVSQSPRYKVAKRGQDVALRCDPISGHVSLFWYQQALGQGPEFLTYFQNEAQLDKSGLPSDRFFAERPEGSVSTLKIQRTQQEDSAVYLCASSLGVGIGTDTQYFGPGTRLTVL.

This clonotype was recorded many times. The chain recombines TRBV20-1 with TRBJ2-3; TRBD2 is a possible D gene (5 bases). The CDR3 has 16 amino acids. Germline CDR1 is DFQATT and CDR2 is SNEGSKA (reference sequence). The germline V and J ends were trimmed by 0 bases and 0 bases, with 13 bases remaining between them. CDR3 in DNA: TGCAGTGCTAGAGATCGAGGGAGATCTAGCACAGATACGCAGTATTTT. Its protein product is CSARDRGRSSTDTQYF.

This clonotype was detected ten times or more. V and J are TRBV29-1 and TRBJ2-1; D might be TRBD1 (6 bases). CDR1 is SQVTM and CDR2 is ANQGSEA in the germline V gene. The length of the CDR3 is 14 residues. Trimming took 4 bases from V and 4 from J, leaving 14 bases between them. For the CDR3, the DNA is TGCAGCGTTGGGCTGCTGACAGGTTACAATGAGCAGTTCTTC. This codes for CSVGLLTGYNEQFF.

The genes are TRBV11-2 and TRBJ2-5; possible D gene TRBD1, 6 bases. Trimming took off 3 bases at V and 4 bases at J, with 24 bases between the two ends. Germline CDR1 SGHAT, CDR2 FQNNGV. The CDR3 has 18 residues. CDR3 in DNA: TGTGCCAGCAGCTTTTGGTTGCCAGACAGGAGTCTCGGAGAGACCCAGTACTTC. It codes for CASSFWLPDRSLGETQYF.

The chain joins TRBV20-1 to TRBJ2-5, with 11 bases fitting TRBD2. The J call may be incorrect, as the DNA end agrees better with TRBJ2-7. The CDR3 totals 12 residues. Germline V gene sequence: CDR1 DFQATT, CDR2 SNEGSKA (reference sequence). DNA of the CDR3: TGCAGCCCGGGACTAGCGGATTACGAGCAGTACTTC. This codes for CSPGLADYEQYF.

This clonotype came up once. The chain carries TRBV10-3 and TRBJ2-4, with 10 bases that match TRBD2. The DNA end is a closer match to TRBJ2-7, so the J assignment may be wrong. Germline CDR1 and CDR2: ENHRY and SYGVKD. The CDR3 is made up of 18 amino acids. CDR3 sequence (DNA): TGTGCCATCAGTGAGAGGCCAGCAGCGGGAGGGCCGGTAAACGAGCAGTACTTC. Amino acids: CAISERPAAGGPVNEQYF.

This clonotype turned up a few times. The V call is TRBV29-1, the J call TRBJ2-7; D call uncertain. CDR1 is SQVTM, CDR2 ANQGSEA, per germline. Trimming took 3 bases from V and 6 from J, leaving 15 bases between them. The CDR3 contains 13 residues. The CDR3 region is CSVDRVGSGEQYF. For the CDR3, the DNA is TGCAGCGTTGATAGGGTCGGTTCGGGCGAGCAGTACTTC.

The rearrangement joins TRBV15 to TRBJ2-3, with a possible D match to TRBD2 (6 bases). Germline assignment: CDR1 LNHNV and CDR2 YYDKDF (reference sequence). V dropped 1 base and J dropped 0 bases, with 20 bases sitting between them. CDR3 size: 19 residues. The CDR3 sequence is CATSRGLLGWRGSTDTQYF. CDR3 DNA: TGTGCCACCAGCAGAGGGCTGCTTGGGTGGCGGGGAAGCACAGATACGCAGTATTTT.

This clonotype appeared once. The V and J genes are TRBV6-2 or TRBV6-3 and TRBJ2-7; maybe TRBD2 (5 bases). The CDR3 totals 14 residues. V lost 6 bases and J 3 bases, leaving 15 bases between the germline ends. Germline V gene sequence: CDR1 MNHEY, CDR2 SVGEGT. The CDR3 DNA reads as TGTGCCAGCAGGTCCCCTAGCAAAGGCTACGAGCAGTACTTC. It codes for CASRSPSKGYEQYF.

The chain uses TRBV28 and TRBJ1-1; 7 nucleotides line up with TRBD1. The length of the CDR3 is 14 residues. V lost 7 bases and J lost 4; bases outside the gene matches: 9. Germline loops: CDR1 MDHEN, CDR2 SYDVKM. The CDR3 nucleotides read TGTGCCAGCACCACAGACACAGGGGTCACTGAAGCTTTCTTT. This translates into CASTTDTGVTEAFF.

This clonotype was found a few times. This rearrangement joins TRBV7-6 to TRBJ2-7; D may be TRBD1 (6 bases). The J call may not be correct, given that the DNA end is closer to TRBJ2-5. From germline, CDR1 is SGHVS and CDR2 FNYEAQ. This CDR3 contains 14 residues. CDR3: CASSLGTVWGTQYF. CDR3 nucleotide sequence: TGTGCCAGCAGCTTAGGGACAGTATGGGGGACCCAGTACTTC.

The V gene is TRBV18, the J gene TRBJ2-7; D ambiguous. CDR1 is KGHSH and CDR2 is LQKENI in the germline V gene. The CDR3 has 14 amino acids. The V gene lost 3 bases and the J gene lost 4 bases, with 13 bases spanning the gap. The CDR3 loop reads CASSPTYDDYEQYF. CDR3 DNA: TGTGCCAGCTCACCGACCTACGATGATTACGAGCAGTACTTC.

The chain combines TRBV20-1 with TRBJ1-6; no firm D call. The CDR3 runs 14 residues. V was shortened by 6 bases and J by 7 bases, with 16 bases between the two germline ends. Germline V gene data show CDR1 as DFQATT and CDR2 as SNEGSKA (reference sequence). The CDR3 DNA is TGCAGTGCCCTCGCAGGTTCCGGGAATTCACCCCTCCACTTT. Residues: CSALAGSGNSPLHF.

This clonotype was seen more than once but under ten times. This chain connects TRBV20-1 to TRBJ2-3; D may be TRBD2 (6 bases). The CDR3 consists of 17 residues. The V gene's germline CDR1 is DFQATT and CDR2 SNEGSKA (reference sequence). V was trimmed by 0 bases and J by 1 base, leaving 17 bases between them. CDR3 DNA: TGCAGTGCTAGAGATCTCCAGAAGGCTAGCGGCACAGATACGCAGTATTTT. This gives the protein CSARDLQKASGTDTQYF.

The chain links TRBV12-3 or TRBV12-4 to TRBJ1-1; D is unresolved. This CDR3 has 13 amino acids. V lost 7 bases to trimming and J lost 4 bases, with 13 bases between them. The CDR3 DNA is TGTGCCAGCAATTTGGGGTATGCCACTGAAGCTTTCTTT. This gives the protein CASNLGYATEAFF.

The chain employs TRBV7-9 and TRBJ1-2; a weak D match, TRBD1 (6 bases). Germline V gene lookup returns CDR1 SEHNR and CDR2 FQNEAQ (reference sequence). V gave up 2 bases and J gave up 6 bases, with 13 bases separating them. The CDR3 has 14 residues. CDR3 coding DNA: TGTGCCAGCAGCTTATTAGTACAGGGCCATGGCTACACCTTC. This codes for CASSLLVQGHGYTF. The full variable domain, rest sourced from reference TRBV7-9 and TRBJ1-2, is DTGVSQNPRHKITKRGQNVTFRCDPISEHNRLYWYRQTLGQGPEFLTYFQNEAQLEKSRLLSDRFSAERPKGSFSTLEIQRTEQGDSAMYLCASSLLVQGHGYTFGSGTRLTVV.